The present T cell receptor beta chain was sequenced within a study of graft-versus-host responses after intestinal transplantation (TCRdb year 2021). General notes on the study: The transplants that recipients received were multivisceral, liver-intestinal, or isolated intestinal. Every recipient was given anti-thymocyte globulin induction, followed by approximately three years of maintenance tacrolimus and steroids. Bulk TCR-beta CDR3 sequencing was used to track graft-versus-host and host-versus-graft alloreactive T cell clones in the graft, circulation and bone marrow after intestinal transplantation. To identify alloreactive clones, pre-transplant mixed lymphocyte reaction products were sequenced and compared with unstimulated pre-transplant donor and recipient T cells. Of the 20 to 25 intestinal transplant recipients enrolled in the cohort, one of whom was a retransplant, a few patients without pretransplant specimens were excluded. A peak of at least 4% donor T cells among recipient peripheral blood mononuclear cells was the definition used for donor T cell macrochimerism. Samples from three later patients were sequenced in-house on an Illumina MiSeq with MiXCR processing rather than by the commercial service.

Library method: the immunoSEQ multiplex PCR assay. In most patients, genomic DNA was isolated using the Qiagen DNeasy Blood and Tissue Kit and sent frozen to Adaptive Biotechnologies for TCR sequencing. For most patients, genomic DNA was subjected to high-throughput TCR-beta CDR3 sequencing by Adaptive Biotechnologies. On the authors' methods: TCR sequencing data were retrieved from Adaptive's ImmunoSEQ software for 15 to 20 patients, whereas a few other patients were processed with MiXCR and VDJtools. To correct CD4 versus CD8 sorting errors, any sequence found in both subsets at a frequency ratio below 5:1 was removed. CDR3 nucleotide sequences shared between donor and recipient were removed because the origin of such sequences could not be assigned. To be classed as alloreactive, a clone needed at least 2-fold expansion over unstimulated cells and a minimum CFSE-low frequency of 0.002% (template counts) or 0.001% (read counts). Clones detected in sequenced pre-transplant spleen, lymph node, or MLR CFSE-low populations of the donor or recipient were defined as mappable. Cumulative frequency of alloreactive clones was calculated as a percentage of all sequences weighted by copy number. What TCRdb holds here is the immuneACCESS table cut down to in-frame rearrangements. Part of the clones is not present; checked against another copy, under half of the missing clones reflect an unresolved V gene, and the others are unexplained. The V and J calls and clone size are taken from that table; D and trimming were inferred from the DNA. This sample is represented by about 70,000 clones; 90% of them were singletons. The ten top clones hold around 4% of the sample.

The V end loses 0 bases and the J end loses 6 bases, and a stretch of 8 bases separates them. CDR1 and CDR2, looked up from the germline V gene, are MGHRA and YSYEKL. The CDR3 starts with the cysteine, ends with the phenylalanine, and has 13 residues. Solely the CDR3 DNA is kept, with 39 bases framed from the first base. As for this clone: Which antigen it targets is not known. It has no much larger one-base neighbor in the sample; base qualities were not kept.

The sample's time point label, decoded: cells obtained before transplantation from donor or recipient. CD3+CD4+ and CD3+CD8+ populations were FACS-sorted from unstimulated pre-transplant donor and recipient cells taken from spleen or lymph nodes. Findings and caveats that apply to the study as a whole: GvH clones were detected in recipient bone marrow, and some of these GvH clones were observed earlier in ileal mucosa or blood, consistent with an intestinal mucosal origin. The relatively low number and heterogeneity of intestinal transplant patients limited the conclusions. Patients with donor T cell macrochimerism had high GvH to HvG T cell clonal ratios in their allografts. Early after transplant, declines in HvG clones were associated with peak levels of circulating GvH clones.

This receptor was obtained from a human donor who was the organ donor for an intestinal transplant. The sample in question was unstimulated CD8+ T cells sorted from spleen or lymph node cells, obtained before transplant. In this chain, TRBV4-1 is recombined with TRBJ1-2; 5 matching bases give a weak D call of TRBD1. The sequenced DNA is TGCGCCAGCAGCCAAGACAGGGCGGATGGCTACACCTTC. The translation is CASSQDRADGYTF.